This section outlines one T cell receptor (beta chain) sequence together with its context. The source of the sample is a study of T cell clones after liver transplantation. Overall study context: As an antigen-independent comparator, third-party-reactive TCRbeta sequences came from pre-transplant mixed lymphocyte reactions. Standard immunosuppression, with no induction, continued until 12-24 months after transplant. HCV positivity affected three of eight recipients; the rest lacked autoimmune or viral indications. Tolerance: complete withdrawal held at least one year, liver enzymes staying within twice normal.

The CDR3 has 17 residues. Germline V gives CDR1 LGHNT, CDR2 FRNRAP. Trimming cost V 7 bases and J 2 bases, with 23 bases left between them. Profiling relied on immunoSEQ multiplex PCR, and the TCRdb table lists in-frame clones only, not all of them. The sample lists 70,000 or so clones; more than 90% were seen once. This material consisted of CD4+ T cells from blood, taken before liver transplant. The chain couples TRBV12-5 to TRBJ2-5; TRBD1 is a possible D gene (6 bases). The clonotype comes from a human donor who received a liver transplant. The CDR3 sequence is CASDLSQGHTIQETQYF. DNA for the CDR3: TGTGCTAGTGACCTTTCCCAGGGACACACGATACAAGAGACCCAGTACTTC.